This is a list of T cell receptor beta chains from one sample in a study of T and B cells in COVID-19 patients. Each CDR3 protein is one row after TCRdb ran MiXCR on the multiplex PCR reads. The profile shows 15,000 to 20,000 distinct CDR3 sequences, approximately 37% of them singletons. Sequenced input: blood. Source of these receptors: a human donor with active COVID-19. CDR3s include the opening cysteine and the closing phenylalanine or tryptophan. A D gene is named only where the DNA matches it firmly. Not all rows give a size; the values are once, few, many and, for expanded clones, a class.

D	length	size	V	J	CDR3	DNA
NA	14	NA	TRBV12-3/TRBV12-4	TRBJ1-5	CASSSLTGGQPQHF	TGTGCCAGCAGTTCCCTAACCGGCGGTCAGCCCCAGCATTTT
NA	15	few	TRBV19	TRBJ1-2	CASSPGPWGDYGYTF	TGTGCCAGTAGCCCCGGGCCCTGGGGGGACTATGGCTACACCTTC
NA	12	NA	TRBV10-3	TRBJ1-1	CAISETGTEAFF	TGTGCCATCAGTGAGACCGGGACTGAAGCTTTCTTT
NA	14	few	TRBV19	TRBJ1-1	CASSPQLGDTEAFF	TGTGCCAGTAGTCCCCAATTGGGGGACACTGAAGCTTTCTTT
TRBD2	15	NA	TRBV20-1	TRBJ2-3	CSARTSGGAADTQYF	TGCAGTGCTAGGACTAGCGGGGGGGCCGCAGATACGCAGTATTTT
TRBD2	16	few	TRBV6-5	TRBJ2-1	CASSRSSGGAGNEQFF	TGTGCCAGCAGTCGTTCTAGCGGGGGGGCCGGGAATGAGCAGTTCTTC
TRBD1	16	few	TRBV6-5	TRBJ2-6	CASSWTGNRGANVLTF	TGTGCCAGCAGTTGGACAGGGAACCGTGGGGCCAACGTCCTGACTTTC
NA	12	NA	TRBV6-2/TRBV6-3	TRBJ2-5	CASSRVGKTQYF	TGTGCCAGCAGCCGGGTTGGAAAGACCCAGTACTTC
NA	16	medium-sized	TRBV15	TRBJ2-6	CATSSVRLSGANVLTF	TGTGCCACCAGCAGTGTCAGGCTCTCTGGGGCCAACGTCCTGACTTTC
TRBD2	17	NA	TRBV10-3	TRBJ2-2	CAISASTSGASLGELFF	TGTGCCATCAGCGCATCCACTAGCGGGGCCTCCCTAGGGGAGCTGTTTTTT
TRBD1	13	medium-sized	TRBV19	TRBJ2-2	CASSMQGVGELFF	TGTGCCAGTAGTATGCAGGGGGTCGGGGAGCTGTTTTTT
NA	18	NA	TRBV20-1	TRBJ2-1	CSARDRNGWGVSYNEQFF	TGCAGTGCTAGAGATCGCAATGGGTGGGGCGTTTCGTACAATGAGCAGTTCTTC
TRBD2	14	few	TRBV5-6	TRBJ2-3	CASSWGLGTDTQYF	TGTGCCAGCAGCTGGGGACTAGGCACAGATACGCAGTATTTT
TRBD1	17	NA	TRBV10-3	TRBJ2-3	CAISVTAGGQSTDTQYF	TGTGCCATCAGTGTAACGGCAGGGGGTCAAAGCACAGATACGCAGTATTTT
NA	13	many	TRBV27	TRBJ2-7	CASGRVPSYEQYF	TGTGCCAGCGGAAGGGTCCCCTCCTACGAGCAGTACTTC
NA	15	NA	TRBV6-4	TRBJ2-2	CASSSGSGHTGELFF	TGTGCCAGCAGTTCGGGAAGCGGGCACACCGGGGAGCTGTTTTTT
NA	17	medium-sized	TRBV5-6	TRBJ1-6	CASSLRTVRARNSPLHF	TGTGCCAGCAGCTTGAGGACCGTACGGGCACGGAATTCACCCCTCCACTTT
NA	15	few	TRBV7-6	TRBJ2-2	CASNDDRSPTGELFF	TGTGCCAGCAACGACGACAGGAGCCCCACCGGGGAGCTGTTTTTT
NA	15	NA	TRBV6-1	TRBJ2-2	CASTSLTVNTGELFF	TGTGCCAGCACTTCCCTGACGGTGAACACCGGGGAGCTGTTTTTT
NA	15	NA	TRBV19	TRBJ1-1	CASSIDGEGDTEAFF	TGTGCCAGTAGTATAGACGGGGAAGGGGACACTGAAGCTTTCTTT
NA	16	NA	TRBV6-5	TRBJ1-1	CASSRTVAVMNTEAFF	TGTGCCAGCAGTAGGACAGTAGCAGTCATGAACACTGAAGCTTTCTTT
NA	13	NA	TRBV7-2	TRBJ2-5	CASSFGRVETQYF	TGTGCCAGCAGCTTCGGACGCGTGGAGACCCAGTACTTC
TRBD1	17	NA	TRBV6-6	TRBJ1-4	CASKSGTGGSTNEKLFF	TGTGCCAGCAAGTCCGGGACAGGGGGGAGCACTAATGAAAAACTGTTTTTT
NA	13	medium-sized	TRBV29-1	TRBJ1-1	CSATRDVNTEAFF	TGCAGCGCGACCAGGGACGTGAACACTGAAGCTTTCTTT
NA	12	medium-sized	TRBV5-6	TRBJ1-2	CASMIESYGYTF	TGTGCCAGCATGATAGAGAGCTATGGCTACACCTTC
TRBD2	15	few	TRBV7-6	TRBJ2-5	CASSPRAGGQETQYF	TGTGCCAGCAGCCCGCGAGCGGGGGGGCAAGAGACCCAGTACTTC
NA	17	NA	TRBV10-3	TRBJ2-3	CAISETWGDTSTDTQYF	TGTGCCATCAGTGAAACTTGGGGAGACACTAGCACAGATACGCAGTATTTT
NA	15	once	TRBV5-1	TRBJ1-1	CASSPGQFMNTEAFF	TGCGCCAGCAGCCCAGGACAGTTCATGAACACTGAAGCTTTCTTT
NA	14	few	TRBV12-3/TRBV12-4	TRBJ1-4	CASSMTAFNEKLFF	TGTGCCAGCAGCATGACAGCCTTTAATGAAAAACTGTTTTTT
NA	13	few	TRBV20-1	TRBJ2-1	CSASGGSLNEQFF	TGCAGTGCTAGCGGGGGATCTCTTAATGAGCAGTTCTTC
NA	13	few	TRBV29-1	TRBJ1-3	CSVSTGWENTIYF	TGCAGCGTTTCGACCGGGTGGGAAAACACCATATATTTT
TRBD2	13	few	TRBV6-6	TRBJ2-7	CASTRTGGASGDF	TGTGCCAGCACCCGAACGGGAGGGGCGAGTGGTGACTTC
NA	15	NA	TRBV15	TRBJ2-3	CATSRDRGSTDTQYF	TGTGCCACCAGCAGAGATCGAGGCAGCACAGATACGCAGTATTTT